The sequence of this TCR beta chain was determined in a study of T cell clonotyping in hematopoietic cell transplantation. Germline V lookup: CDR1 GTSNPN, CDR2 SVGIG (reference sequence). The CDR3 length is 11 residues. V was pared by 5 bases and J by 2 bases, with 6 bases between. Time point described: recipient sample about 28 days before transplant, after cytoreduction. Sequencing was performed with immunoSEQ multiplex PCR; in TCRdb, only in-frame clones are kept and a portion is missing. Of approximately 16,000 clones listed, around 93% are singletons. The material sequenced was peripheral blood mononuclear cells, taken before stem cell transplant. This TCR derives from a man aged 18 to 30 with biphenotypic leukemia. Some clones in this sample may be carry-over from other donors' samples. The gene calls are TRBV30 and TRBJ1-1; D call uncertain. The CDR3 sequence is CAWLFNTEAFF. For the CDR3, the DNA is TGTGCCTGGCTATTTAACACTGAAGCTTTCTTT.